The T cell receptor (beta chain) under discussion was sequenced for a study of OX40 agonist ivuxolimab in advanced cancers. As for the study in general: The patients received ivuxolimab by intravenous route every 2 weeks at 0.01 to 10 mg/kg. Study findings and constraints: More expanded clones were found, on average, in CD8+ than in CD4+ T cells. Dosing at 0.1 to 3.0 mg/kg was accompanied by clonal expansion of CD4+ and CD8+ blood T cells by week 6.

V trimming: 7 bases; J trimming: 8 bases; junction bases outside the gene matches: 13. Germline loops: CDR1 MNHEY, CDR2 SVGAGI. This CDR3 region has 14 residues. TCRdb's table, derived via immunoSEQ multiplex PCR, lists solely in-frame clones and lacks some. The sample includes about 38,000 clones, over 80% of them seen just once. Concerning this clone itself: Its antigen is not known.

The chain employs TRBV6-5 and TRBJ1-2; 7 bases map to TRBD1. The sequenced sample was CD4+ or CD8+ T cells sorted from blood, obtained in a trial of the OX40 agonist ivuxolimab. This clonotype was obtained from an adult with an advanced solid tumor such as melanoma, head and neck, liver or kidney cancer. CDR3 loop: CASNTGQAMEGYTF. CDR3 bases: TGTGCCAGCAATACCGGACAGGCGATGGAGGGCTACACCTTC.